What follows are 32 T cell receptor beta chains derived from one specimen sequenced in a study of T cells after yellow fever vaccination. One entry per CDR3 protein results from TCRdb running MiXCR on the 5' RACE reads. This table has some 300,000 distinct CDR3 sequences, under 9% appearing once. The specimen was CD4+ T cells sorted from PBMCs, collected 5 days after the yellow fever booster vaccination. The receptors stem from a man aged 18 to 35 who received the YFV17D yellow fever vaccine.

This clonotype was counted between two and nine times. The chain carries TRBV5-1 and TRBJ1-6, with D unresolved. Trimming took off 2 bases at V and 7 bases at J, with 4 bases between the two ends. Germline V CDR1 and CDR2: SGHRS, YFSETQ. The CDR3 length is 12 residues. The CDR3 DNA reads TGCGCCAGCAGCTTCGCAAATTCACCCCTCCACTTT. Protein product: CASSFANSPLHF.

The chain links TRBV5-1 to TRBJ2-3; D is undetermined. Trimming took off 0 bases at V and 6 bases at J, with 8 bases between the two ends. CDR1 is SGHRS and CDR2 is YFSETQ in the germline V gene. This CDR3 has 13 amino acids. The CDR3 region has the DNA TGCGCCAGCAGCTTGGGGGCTTGCGATACGCAGTATTTT. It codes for CASSLGACDTQYF.

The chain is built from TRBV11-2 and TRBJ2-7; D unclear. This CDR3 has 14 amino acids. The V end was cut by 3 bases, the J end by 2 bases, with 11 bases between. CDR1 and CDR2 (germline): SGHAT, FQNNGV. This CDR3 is CASSLGPDTYEQYF. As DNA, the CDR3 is TGTGCCAGCAGCTTGGGTCCGGATACCTACGAGCAGTACTTC.

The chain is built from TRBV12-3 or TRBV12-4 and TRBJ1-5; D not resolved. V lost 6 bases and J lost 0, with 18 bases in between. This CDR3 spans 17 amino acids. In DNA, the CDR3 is TGTGCCAGCAGGCAACCTAGTACAGAGTATAGCAATCAGCCCCAGCATTTT. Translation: CASRQPSTEYSNQPQHF.

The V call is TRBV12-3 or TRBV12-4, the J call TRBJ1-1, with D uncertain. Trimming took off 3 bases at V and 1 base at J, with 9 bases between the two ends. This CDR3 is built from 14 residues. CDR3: CASSFVTPNTEAFF. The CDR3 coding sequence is TGTGCCAGCAGTTTTGTGACACCGAACACTGAAGCTTTCTTT.

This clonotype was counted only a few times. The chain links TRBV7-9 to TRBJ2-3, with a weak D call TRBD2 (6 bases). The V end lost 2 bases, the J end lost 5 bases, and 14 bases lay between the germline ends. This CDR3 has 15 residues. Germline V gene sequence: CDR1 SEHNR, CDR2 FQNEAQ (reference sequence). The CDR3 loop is CASSLKGGGGDTQYF. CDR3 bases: TGTGCCAGCAGCTTAAAGGGAGGTGGAGGAGATACGCAGTATTTT.

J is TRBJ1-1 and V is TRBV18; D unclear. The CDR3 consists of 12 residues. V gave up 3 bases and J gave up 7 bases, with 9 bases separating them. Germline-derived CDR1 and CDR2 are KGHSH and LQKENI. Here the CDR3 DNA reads TGTGCCAGCTCACCTTATGAGGGTGAAGCTTTCTTT. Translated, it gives CASSPYEGEAFF.

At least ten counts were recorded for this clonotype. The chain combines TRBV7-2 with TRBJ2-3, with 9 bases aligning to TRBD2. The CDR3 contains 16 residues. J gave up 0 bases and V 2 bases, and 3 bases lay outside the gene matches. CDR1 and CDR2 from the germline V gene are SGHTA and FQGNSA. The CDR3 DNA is TGTGCCAGCAGCTTACTAGCGGGGCCCAGCACAGATACGCAGTATTTT. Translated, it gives CASSLLAGPSTDTQYF.

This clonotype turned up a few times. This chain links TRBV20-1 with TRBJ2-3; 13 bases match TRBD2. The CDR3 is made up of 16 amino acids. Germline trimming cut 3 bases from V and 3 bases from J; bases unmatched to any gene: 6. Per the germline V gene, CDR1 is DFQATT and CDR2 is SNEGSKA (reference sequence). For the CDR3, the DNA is TGCAGTGCTAGCAAACTAGCGGGGGGGCGGACAGATACGCAGTATTTT. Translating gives CSASKLAGGRTDTQYF.

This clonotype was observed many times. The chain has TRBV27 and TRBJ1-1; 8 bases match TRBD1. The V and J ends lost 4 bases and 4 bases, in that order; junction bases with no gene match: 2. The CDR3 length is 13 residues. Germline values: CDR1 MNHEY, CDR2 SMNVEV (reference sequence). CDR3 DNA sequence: TGTGCCAGCAGTTCAACAGGGGGCACTGAAGCTTTCTTT. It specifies CASSSTGGTEAFF.

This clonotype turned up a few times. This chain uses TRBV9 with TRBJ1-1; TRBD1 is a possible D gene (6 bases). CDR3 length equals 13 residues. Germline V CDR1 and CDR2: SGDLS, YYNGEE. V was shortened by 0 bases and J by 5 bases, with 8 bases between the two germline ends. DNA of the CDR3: TGTGCCAGCAGCGTAGAAGGGGGAACTGAAGCTTTCTTT. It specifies CASSVEGGTEAFF.

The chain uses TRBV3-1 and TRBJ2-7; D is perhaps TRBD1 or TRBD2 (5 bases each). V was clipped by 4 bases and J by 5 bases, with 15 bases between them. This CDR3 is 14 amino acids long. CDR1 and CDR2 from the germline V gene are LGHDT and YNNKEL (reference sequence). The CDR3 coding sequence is TGTGCCAGCAGCCCCTCGATCGGGGCGGACGAGCAGTACTTC. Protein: CASSPSIGADEQYF.

CDR3 sequence reads: CASSPMDSLTVYGYTF. As DNA, the CDR3 is TGTGCCAGCTCACCTATGGACAGCTTGACTGTCTATGGCTACACCTTC. This chain uses TRBV18 with TRBJ1-2; TRBD1 might be the D (6 bases). In germline, CDR1 is KGHSH, CDR2 LQKENI. With 3 bases removed from V and 4 bases from J, the gap between germline ends came to 18 bases. There are 16 residues in the CDR3.

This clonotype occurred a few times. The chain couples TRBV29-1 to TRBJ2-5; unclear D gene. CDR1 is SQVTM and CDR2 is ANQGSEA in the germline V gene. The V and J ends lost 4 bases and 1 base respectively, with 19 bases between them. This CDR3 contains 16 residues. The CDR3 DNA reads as TGCAGCGTTGTAGCCTTTGTACATCGGACCCAAGAGACCCAGTACTTC. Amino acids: CSVVAFVHRTQETQYF. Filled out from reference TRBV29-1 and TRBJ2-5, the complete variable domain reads SAVISQKPSRDICQRGTSLTIQCQVDSQVTMMFWYRQQPGQSLTLIATANQGSEATYESGFVIDKFPISRPNLTFSTLTVSNMSPEDSSIYLCSVVAFVHRTQETQYFGPGTRLLVL.

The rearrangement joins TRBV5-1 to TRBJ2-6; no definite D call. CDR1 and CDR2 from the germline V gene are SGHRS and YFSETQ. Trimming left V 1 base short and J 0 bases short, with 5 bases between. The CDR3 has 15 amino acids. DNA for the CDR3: TGCGCCAGCAGCTTGACGCTCTCTGGGGCCAACGTCCTGACTTTC. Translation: CASSLTLSGANVLTF.

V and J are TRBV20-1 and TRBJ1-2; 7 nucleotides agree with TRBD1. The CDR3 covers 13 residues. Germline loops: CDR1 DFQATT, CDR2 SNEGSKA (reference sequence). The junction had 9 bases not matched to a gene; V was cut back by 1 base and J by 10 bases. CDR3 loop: CSARGQGREDYTF. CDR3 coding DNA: TGCAGTGCTAGAGGACAGGGTCGAGAAGACTACACCTTC.

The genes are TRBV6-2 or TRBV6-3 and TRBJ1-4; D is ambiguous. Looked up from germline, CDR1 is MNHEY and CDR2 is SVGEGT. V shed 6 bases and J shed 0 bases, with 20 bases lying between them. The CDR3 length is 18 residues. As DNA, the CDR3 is TGTGCCAGCAGCAGACTGGTCCCGGCAGCCTCAACTAATGAAAAACTGTTTTTT. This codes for CASSRLVPAASTNEKLFF.

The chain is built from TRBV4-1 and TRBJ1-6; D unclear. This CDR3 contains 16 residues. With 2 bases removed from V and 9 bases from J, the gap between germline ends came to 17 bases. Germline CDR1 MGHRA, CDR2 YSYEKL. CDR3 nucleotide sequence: TGCGCCAGCAGCCAAATGGCAGCAGGCTTGGGTTCACCCCTCCACTTT. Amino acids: CASSQMAAGLGSPLHF.

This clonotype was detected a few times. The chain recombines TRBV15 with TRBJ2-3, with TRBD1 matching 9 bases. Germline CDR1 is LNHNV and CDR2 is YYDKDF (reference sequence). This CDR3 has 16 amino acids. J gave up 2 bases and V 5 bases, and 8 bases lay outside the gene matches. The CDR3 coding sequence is TGTGCCACCAGCGGGGGTCGGGACAGGGCCACAGATACGCAGTATTTT. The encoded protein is CATSGGRDRATDTQYF.

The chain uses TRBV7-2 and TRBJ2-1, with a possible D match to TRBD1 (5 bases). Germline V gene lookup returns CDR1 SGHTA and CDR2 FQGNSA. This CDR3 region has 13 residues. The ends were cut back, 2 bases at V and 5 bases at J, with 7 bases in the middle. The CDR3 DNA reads TGTGCCAGCAGCTTAAGGGGTAACAATGAGCAGTTCTTC. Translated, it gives CASSLRGNNEQFF.

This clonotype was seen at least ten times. The CDR3 bases are TGCGCCAGCAGCTTGGACCTTTCCGAGGGAGATACGCAGTATTTT. Its translation: CASSLDLSEGDTQYF. This chain uses TRBV5-1 with TRBJ2-3, with D possibly matching TRBD2 (5 bases). Per germline, CDR1 SGHRS and CDR2 YFSETQ. V was pared by 0 bases and J by 5 bases, with 13 bases between. The CDR3 length is 15 residues.

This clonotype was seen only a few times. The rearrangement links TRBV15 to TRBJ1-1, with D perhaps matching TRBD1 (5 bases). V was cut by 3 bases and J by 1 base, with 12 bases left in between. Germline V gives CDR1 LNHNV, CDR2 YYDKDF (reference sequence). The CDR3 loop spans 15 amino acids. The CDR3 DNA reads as TGTGCCACCAGCAGGGATCAGGGATGGAACACTGAAGCTTTCTTT. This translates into CATSRDQGWNTEAFF.

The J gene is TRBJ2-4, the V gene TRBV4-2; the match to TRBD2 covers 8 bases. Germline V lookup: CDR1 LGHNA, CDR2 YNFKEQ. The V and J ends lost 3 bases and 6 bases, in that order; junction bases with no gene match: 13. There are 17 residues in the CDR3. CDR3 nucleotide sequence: TGTGCCAGCAGCCATTATTGGGCGGCCCGGGGGGGAAACATTCAGTACTTC. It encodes CASSHYWAARGGNIQYF.

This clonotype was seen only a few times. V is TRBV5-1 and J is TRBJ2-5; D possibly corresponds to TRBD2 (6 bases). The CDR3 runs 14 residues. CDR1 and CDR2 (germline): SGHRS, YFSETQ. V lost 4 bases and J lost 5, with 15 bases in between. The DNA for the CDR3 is TGCGCCAGCAGCGGCGTCAGCGGGCGGGAGACCCAGTACTTC. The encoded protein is CASSGVSGRETQYF.

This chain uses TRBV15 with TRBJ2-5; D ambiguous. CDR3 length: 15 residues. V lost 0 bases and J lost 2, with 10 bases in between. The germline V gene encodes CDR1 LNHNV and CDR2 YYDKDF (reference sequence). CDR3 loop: CATSRDLVSQETQYF. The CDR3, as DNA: TGTGCCACCAGCAGAGATCTGGTTTCTCAAGAGACCCAGTACTTC.

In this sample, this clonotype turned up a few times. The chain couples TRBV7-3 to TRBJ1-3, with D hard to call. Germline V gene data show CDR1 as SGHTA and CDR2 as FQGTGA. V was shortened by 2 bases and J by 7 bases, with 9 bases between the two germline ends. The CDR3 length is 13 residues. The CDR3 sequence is CASSLGDSNTIYF. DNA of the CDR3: TGTGCCAGCAGCTTAGGGGATTCGAACACCATATATTTT.

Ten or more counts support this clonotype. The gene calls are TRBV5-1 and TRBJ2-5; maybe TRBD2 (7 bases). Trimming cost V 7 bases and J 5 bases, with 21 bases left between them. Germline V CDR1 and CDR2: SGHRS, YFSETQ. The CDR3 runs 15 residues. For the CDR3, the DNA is TGCGCCAGCGGATCCCTGGGGGGGGCCGGGGAGACCCAGTACTTC. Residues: CASGSLGGAGETQYF.

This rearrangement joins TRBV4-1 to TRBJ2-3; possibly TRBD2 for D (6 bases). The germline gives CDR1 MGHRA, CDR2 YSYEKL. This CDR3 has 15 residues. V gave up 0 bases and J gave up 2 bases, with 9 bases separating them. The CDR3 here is CASSQDRGNTDTQYF. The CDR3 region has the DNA TGCGCCAGCAGCCAAGACCGCGGGAACACAGATACGCAGTATTTT.

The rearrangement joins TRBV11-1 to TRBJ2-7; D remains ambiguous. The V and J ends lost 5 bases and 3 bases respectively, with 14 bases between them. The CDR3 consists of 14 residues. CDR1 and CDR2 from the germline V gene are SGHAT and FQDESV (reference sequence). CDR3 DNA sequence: TGTGCCAGCAGCCGTTCCGGGCAGATCTACGAGCAGTACTTC. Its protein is CASSRSGQIYEQYF.

The CDR3 protein is CASSQDWEGYHEQYF. CDR3 DNA: TGTGCCAGCAGCCAAGATTGGGAAGGGTATCACGAGCAGTACTTC. This chain links TRBV14 with TRBJ2-7; D unresolved. CDR3 length equals 15 residues. Trimming removed 0 bases at V and 5 bases at J, with 14 bases between. Germline V lookup: CDR1 SGHDN, CDR2 FVKESK. Full variable domain (outside the CDR3, taken from reference TRBV14 and TRBJ2-7): EAGVTQFPSHSVIEKGQTVTLRCDPISGHDNLYWYRRVMGKEIKFLLHFVKESKQDESGMPNNRFLAERTGGTYSTLKVQPAELEDSGVYFCASSQDWEGYHEQYFGPGTRLTVT.

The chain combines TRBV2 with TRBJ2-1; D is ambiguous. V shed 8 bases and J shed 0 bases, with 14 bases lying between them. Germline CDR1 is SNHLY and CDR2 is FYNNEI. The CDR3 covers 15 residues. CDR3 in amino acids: CASPETLSSYNEQFF. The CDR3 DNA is TGTGCCAGCCCGGAGACTCTCAGCTCCTACAATGAGCAGTTCTTC.

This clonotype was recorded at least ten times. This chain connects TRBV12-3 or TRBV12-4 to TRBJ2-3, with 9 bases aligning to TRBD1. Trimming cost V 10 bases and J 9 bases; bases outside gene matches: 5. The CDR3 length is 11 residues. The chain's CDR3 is CATDRGRTQYF. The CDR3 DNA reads TGTGCCACGGACAGGGGACGGACGCAGTATTTT.